The clone carrying this T cell receptor beta chain turned up a few times. Its antigen is unidentified. A 5'RACE reaction primed in the constant segment made cDNA libraries of TCR alpha and TCR beta, and these carried sample barcodes and UMIs. One entry per CDR3 protein results from TCRdb running MiXCR on the 5' RACE reads. The sample consists of roughly 150,000 distinct CDR3 sequences, approximately 15% of them appearing once. The data were obtained in a study of T-cell memory formation after mild COVID-19. Study in general: In these data, TCR clusters were largely donor specific.

V dropped 7 bases and J dropped 0 bases, with 10 bases sitting between them. The CDR3 is made up of 13 amino acids. The germline V gene encodes CDR1 DFQATT and CDR2 SNEGSKA (reference sequence). General study points: Whereas later expanders leaned CD4+, clones contracting day 15 to 85 showed a balanced CD4/CD8 makeup. Mainly in CM and EM were contracting CD4+ clones; CD8+ were in EMRA.

This chain connects TRBV20-1 to TRBJ1-5; no definite D call. The specimen was PBMCs or a T cell subset sorted from them (not recorded which). This clonotype was obtained from an adult woman who had mild COVID-19 (a few samples of this study predate the infection). Cell type and time point are not known. CDR3 sequence reads: CSVNGHSNQPQHF. The DNA of the CDR3 is TGCAGTGTCAACGGCCATAGCAATCAGCCCCAGCATTTT.